The 17 T cell receptor beta chains presented below share a single source sample, sequenced in a study of T cells after posttransplantation cyclophosphamide. Data came from immunoSEQ multiplex PCR; TCRdb stores just in-frame clones and leaves some out. The sample includes about 37,000 clones, none of them occurring once. The sequenced sample was PBMCs. The receptors come from a man younger than 45 in good health and a related stem cell transplant donor.

In this sample, this clone turned up many times. The chain couples TRBV5-5 to TRBJ1-4; possible D gene TRBD1, 6 bases. Looked up from germline, CDR1 is SGHKS and CDR2 is YYEKEE (reference sequence). The CDR3 is 12 residues long. Trimming took 2 bases from V and 8 from J, leaving 7 bases between them. In DNA, the CDR3 is TGTGCCAGCAGCTTCAGGGGAGAAAAACTGTTTTTT. Its translation: CASSFRGEKLFF.

This clone was found many times. V is TRBV2 and J is TRBJ2-7; D gene unclear. The CDR3 runs to 13 residues. Germline V gene sequence: CDR1 SNHLY, CDR2 FYNNEI. V lost 1 base and J lost 4, with 8 bases in between. The CDR3 region is CASSEENLYEQYF. In nucleotides, the CDR3 is TGTGCCAGCAGTGAAGAAAACTTGTACGAGCAGTACTTC.

This clone was detected ten times or more. V is TRBV5-1 and J is TRBJ2-3, with D unclear. This CDR3 region has 14 residues. V lost 1 base and J 2 bases, leaving 8 bases between the germline ends. Germline values: CDR1 SGHRS, CDR2 YFSETQ. The CDR3 loop is CASSLNYLTDTQYF. The DNA for the CDR3 is TGCGCCAGCAGCTTGAACTACCTCACAGATACGCAGTATTTT.

This clone was picked up many times. The chain couples TRBV19 to TRBJ1-2, with D uncertain. CDR1 is LNHDA and CDR2 is SQIVND in the germline V gene (reference sequence). This CDR3 is 17 amino acids long. Deletions cut 7 bases from V and 0 bases from J, with 21 bases between. The CDR3 is CASNRPSATDSNYGYTF. The CDR3 nucleotides are TGTGCCAGTAATAGACCCAGTGCAACAGATTCTAACTATGGCTACACCTTC.

This clone was observed many times. This chain uses TRBV24-1 with TRBJ2-7; 8 positions match TRBD1. This CDR3 spans 14 amino acids. The germline V gene encodes CDR1 KGHDR and CDR2 SFDVKD. J lost 5 bases, V lost 7 bases, and 9 bases had no gene match. CDR3 sequence reads: CATRGTGGSDEQYF. In DNA form, the CDR3 reads TGTGCCACCAGAGGGACAGGTGGTAGTGACGAGCAGTACTTC.

Many counts were recorded for this clone. V is TRBV5-1 and J is TRBJ1-2, with D hard to call. CDR1 and CDR2 (germline): SGHRS, YFSETQ. This CDR3 is built from 12 residues. V gave up 0 bases and J gave up 7 bases, with 7 bases separating them. CDR3 DNA sequence: TGCGCCAGCAGCTTGGAGGGTGGTGGCTACACCTTC. Its protein product is CASSLEGGGYTF.

The sample holds many counts of this clone. This chain joins TRBV19 and TRBJ1-5; the D gene is possibly TRBD1 (5 bases). The CDR3 totals 13 residues. CDR1 is LNHDA and CDR2 is SQIVND in the germline V gene (reference sequence). V dropped 8 bases and J dropped 4 bases, with 12 bases sitting between them. The CDR3 nucleotides are TGTGCCAGTCAACAGGAGGGGAATCAGCCCCAGCATTTT. Translated, it gives CASQQEGNQPQHF.

The table lists this clone with a few counts. CDR3 DNA sequence: TGTGCCAGCAGCCCCTCCGGGACAAACTACAATGAGCAGTTCTTC. It codes for CASSPSGTNYNEQFF. V gene TRBV5-6 combines with J gene TRBJ2-1, with D possibly TRBD1 on 6 matching bases. Germline V gene sequence: CDR1 SGHDT, CDR2 YYEEEE. V lost 4 bases to trimming and J lost 3 bases, with 14 bases between them. The CDR3 covers 15 residues. The complete variable domain, with remaining parts taken from reference TRBV5-6 and TRBJ2-1, reads DAGVTQSPTHLIKTRGQQVTLRCSPKSGHDTVSWYQQALGQGPQFIFQYYEEEERQRGNFPDRFSGHQFPNYSSELNVNALLLGDSALYLCASSPSGTNYNEQFFGPGTRLTVL.

This clone has at least ten counts. The CDR3 DNA sequence: TGTGCCAGCAGCGTTGGGGTCGGGACAGACGGAAACACCATATATTTT. This sequence encodes CASSVGVGTDGNTIYF. This sequence joins TRBV9 and TRBJ1-3, with 7 nucleotides matching TRBD1. This CDR3 has 16 residues. Germline trimming cut 2 bases from V and 4 bases from J; bases unmatched to any gene: 9. Germline V lookup: CDR1 SGDLS, CDR2 YYNGEE.

The chain carries TRBV29-1 and TRBJ2-7, with TRBD1 identical over 7 bases. The CDR3 loop spans 13 amino acids. Germline CDR1 is SQVTM and CDR2 is ANQGSEA. V dropped 6 bases and J dropped 3; count of bases not matched to a gene: 8. This CDR3 is CSVHRGRGYEQYF. As DNA, the CDR3 is TGCAGCGTCCACAGGGGACGCGGCTACGAGCAGTACTTC.

This clone was counted ten times or more. J is TRBJ1-4 and V is TRBV10-1; D gene unclear. V was pared by 10 bases and J by 0 bases, with 12 bases between. The CDR3 runs 14 residues. Germline V lookup: CDR1 WNHNN, CDR2 SYGVQD (reference sequence). The CDR3 loop reads CANLPFPTNEKLFF. In nucleotides, the CDR3 is TGCGCCAACTTACCGTTCCCAACTAATGAAAAACTGTTTTTT.

There are many counts of this clone. This chain uses TRBV11-3 with TRBJ2-7; possibly TRBD1 for D (5 bases). The germline V gene encodes CDR1 SGHNT and CDR2 YENEEA. Trimming shortened V by 4 bases and J by 1 base, and 14 bases separated the two germline ends. CDR3 length equals 15 residues. CDR3 coding DNA: TGTGCCAGCAGCTCACAGGTCCGATCTTCCTACGAGCAGTACTTC. It is translated as CASSSQVRSSYEQYF.

This clone showed up many times. The rearrangement joins TRBV25-1 to TRBJ1-1; D possibly corresponds to TRBD1 (5 bases). CDR1 and CDR2 (germline): MGHDK, SYGVNS. This CDR3 spans 12 amino acids. Trimming pared 7 bases from V and 0 bases from J, leaving 6 bases between. The CDR3 DNA reads as TGTGCCAGCACAGGGCTGAACACTGAAGCTTTCTTT. As protein: CASTGLNTEAFF.

A few counts support this clone. The CDR3 region is CASSLGQVNSPLHF. The CDR3 nucleotides read TGTGCCAGCTCACTTGGACAGGTTAATTCACCCCTCCACTTT. The rearrangement joins TRBV18 to TRBJ1-6, with TRBD1 matching 7 bases. This CDR3 contains 14 residues. CDR1 is KGHSH, CDR2 LQKENI, per germline. V shed 4 bases and J 6 bases; nucleotides not matched to a gene: 3.

This clone was picked up many times. This chain joins TRBV28 and TRBJ1-2, with 12 bases aligning to TRBD1. J was trimmed by 5 bases and V by 6 bases; bases with no gene match: 13. Germline CDR1 and CDR2: MDHEN and SYDVKM. The CDR3 covers 17 residues. In DNA, the CDR3 is TGTGCCAGCAGGACGGCCGGGACAGGGGGCTCGAGGTATGGCTACACCTTC. Amino acid sequence: CASRTAGTGGSRYGYTF.

At least ten counts were recorded for this clone. CDR3 loop: CASSPGVYNEQFF. The CDR3 nucleotides read TGTGCCAGCAGTCCCGGGGTCTACAATGAGCAGTTCTTC. V and J are TRBV6-5 and TRBJ2-1; the D gene is possibly TRBD2 (5 bases). Trimming shortened V by 5 bases and J by 3 bases, and 8 bases separated the two germline ends. The CDR3 sequence is 13 residues long. Germline-derived CDR1 and CDR2 are MNHEY and SVGAGI.

This clone was seen more than once but under ten times. The chain is built from TRBV10-3 and TRBJ2-5; 7 positions agree with TRBD2. V shed 0 bases and J 2 bases; nucleotides not matched to a gene: 9. This CDR3 has 17 amino acids. Germline assignment: CDR1 ENHRY and CDR2 SYGVKD. The CDR3 DNA sequence: TGTGCCATCAGTGAGTCCCTCGGCGGGGGAAAACAAGAGACCCAGTACTTC. Encoded protein: CAISESLGGGKQETQYF.